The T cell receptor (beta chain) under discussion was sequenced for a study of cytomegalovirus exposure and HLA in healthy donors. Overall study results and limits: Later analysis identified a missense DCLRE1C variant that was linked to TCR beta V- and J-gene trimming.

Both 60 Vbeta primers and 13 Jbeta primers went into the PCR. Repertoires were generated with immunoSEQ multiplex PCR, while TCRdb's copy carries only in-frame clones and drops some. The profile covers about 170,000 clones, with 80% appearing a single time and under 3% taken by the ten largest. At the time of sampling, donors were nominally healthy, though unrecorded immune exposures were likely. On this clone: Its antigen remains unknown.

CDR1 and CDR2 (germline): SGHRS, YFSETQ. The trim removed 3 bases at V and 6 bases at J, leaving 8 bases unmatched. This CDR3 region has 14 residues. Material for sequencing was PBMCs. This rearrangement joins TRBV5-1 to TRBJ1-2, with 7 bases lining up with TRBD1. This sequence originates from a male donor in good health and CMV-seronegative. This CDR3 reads CASSSRTGPDGYTF. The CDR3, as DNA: TGCGCCAGCAGCTCCCGGACAGGCCCCGATGGCTACACCTTC.